This TCR beta chain was sequenced for a study of patients and donors after allogeneic stem cell transplantation. TCRdb redid the calling of the RT-PCR reads with MiXCR, one entry per CDR3 protein. The sample shows about 960,000 distinct CDR3 sequences, roughly 18% of them seen only once. Germline V gene sequence: CDR1 ENHRY, CDR2 SYGVKD. The germline V and J ends were trimmed by 11 bases and 0 bases, with 17 bases remaining between them. This CDR3 is built from 15 residues. The V gene is TRBV10-3, the J gene TRBJ1-3, with a tentative D call TRBD1 (6 bases). Sequencing was performed on blood, either unsorted or a sorted T cell fraction (not recorded which). The TCR was taken from a human donor who was either an allogeneic HSCT recipient or a stem cell or donor lymphocyte infusion donor (not recorded which). It is not recorded whose cells these are; they may come from a transplant donor. The CDR3 sequence is CASRDTARSGNTIYF. In nucleotides, the CDR3 is TGTGCCTCCCGGGACACTGCTCGCTCTGGAAACACCATATATTTT.